The clone carrying this TCR beta chain was seen only a few times. Antigen specificity is unknown. Sequenced with the Oncomine TCR Beta short-read assay was DNA taken from cultured CD4+ T cells. The authors extracted genomic DNA from cultured CD4+ T cells. TCRdb re-analysed the PCR reads in MiXCR, keeping a single row per CDR3 protein. The sample records 25,000 to 30,000 distinct CDR3 sequences, around 41% being singletons. These data come from a study of vaccination and CD4 T cells after COVID-19. Looked up from germline, CDR1 is DFQATT and CDR2 is SNEGSKA (reference sequence). This CDR3 region has 13 residues. V lost 3 bases to trimming and J lost 1 base, with 7 bases between them. Documented time point: late sampling 161 to 241 days after vaccination in three convalescent patients. Treatment in this sample: roughly ten-day PBMC culture with coronavirus spike peptide pools or control peptides (ViraFEST assay).

Sample: CD4+ T cells from blood, cultured in vitro, taken about 7 months after SARS-CoV-2 vaccination. The chain recombines TRBV20-1 with TRBJ1-5; the D is unclear. This TCR was sampled from a human donor who had recovered from COVID-19. The CDR3 protein is CSASFSSNQPQHF. The CDR3, as DNA: TGCAGTGCTAGTTTTTCGAGCAATCAGCCCCAGCATTTT.